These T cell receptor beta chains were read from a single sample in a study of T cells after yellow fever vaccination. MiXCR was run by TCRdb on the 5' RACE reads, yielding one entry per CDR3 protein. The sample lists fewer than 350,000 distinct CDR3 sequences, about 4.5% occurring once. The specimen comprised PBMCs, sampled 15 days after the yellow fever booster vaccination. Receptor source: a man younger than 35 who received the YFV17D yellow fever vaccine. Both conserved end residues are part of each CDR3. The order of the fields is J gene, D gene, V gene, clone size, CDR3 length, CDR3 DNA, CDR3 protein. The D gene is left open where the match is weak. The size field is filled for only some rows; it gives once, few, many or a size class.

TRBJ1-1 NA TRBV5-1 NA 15 TGCGCCAGCAGCTTGGAAGGGGTGGGCGCCACTGAAGCTTTCTTT CASSLEGVGATEAFF
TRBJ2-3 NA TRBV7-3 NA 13 TGTGCCAGCAGCTCCTCTGGCGGTTATACGCAGTATTTT CASSSSGGYTQYF
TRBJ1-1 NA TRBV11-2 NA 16 TGTGCCAGCAGCTTGGGGGGGGCGTGGGAGGTCACTGAAGCTTTCTTT CASSLGGAWEVTEAFF
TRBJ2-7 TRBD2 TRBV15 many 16 TGTGCCACCAGCCGGCCCCTAGCGGGGGGCTCCTACGAGCAGTACTTC CATSRPLAGGSYEQYF
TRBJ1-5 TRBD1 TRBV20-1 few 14 TGCAGTGCTAGTGGTCCAGGGGGAAGTCAGCCCCAGCATTTT CSASGPGGSQPQHF
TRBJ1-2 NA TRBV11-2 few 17 TGTGCCAGCAGCTTAGAGGGGGCGATTTCCCCAGTCTATGGCTACACCTTC CASSLEGAISPVYGYTF
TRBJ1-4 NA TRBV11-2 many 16 TGTGCCAGCAACCCGTATACAGGGATATCTAATGAAAAACTGTTTTTT CASNPYTGISNEKLFF
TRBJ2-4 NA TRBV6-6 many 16 TGTGCCAGCAAGCTGACGGTCGAGATAGCCAAAAACATTCAGTACTTC CASKLTVEIAKNIQYF
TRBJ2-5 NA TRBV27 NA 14 TGTGCCAGCAGTTTATTCGGGCCACAAGAGACCCAGTACTTC CASSLFGPQETQYF
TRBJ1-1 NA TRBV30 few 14 TGTGCCTGGAGCTTCTACGGAGGGGTCACTGAAGCTTTCTTT CAWSFYGGVTEAFF
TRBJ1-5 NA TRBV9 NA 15 TGTGCCAGCAGCGTAGGGGCAGACGAAAATCAGCCCCAGCATTTT CASSVGADENQPQHF